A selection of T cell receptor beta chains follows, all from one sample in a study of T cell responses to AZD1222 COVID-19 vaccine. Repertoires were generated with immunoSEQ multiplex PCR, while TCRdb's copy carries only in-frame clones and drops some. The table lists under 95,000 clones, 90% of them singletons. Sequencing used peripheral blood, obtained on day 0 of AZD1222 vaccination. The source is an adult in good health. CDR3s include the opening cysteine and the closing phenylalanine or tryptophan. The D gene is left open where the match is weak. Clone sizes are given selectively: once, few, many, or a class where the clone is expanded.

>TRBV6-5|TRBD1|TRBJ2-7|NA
TGTGCCAGCAGTTCAGGACAGGGCTCCTACGAGCAGTACTTC
CASSSGQGSYEQYF
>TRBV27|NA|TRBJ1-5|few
TGTGCCAGCAGCGAGGGCTGGGGAAGCATCAGCCCCCAGCATTTT
CASSEGWGSISPQHF
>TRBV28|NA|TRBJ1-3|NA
TGTGCCAGCAGTTTCCCCGCCTCTGGAAACACCATATATTTT
CASSFPASGNTIYF
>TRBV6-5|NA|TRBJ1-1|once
TGTGCCAGCAAGTACCGTCCGAACACTGAAGCTTTCTTT
CASKYRPNTEAFF
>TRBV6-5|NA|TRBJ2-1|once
TGTGCCAGCAGGTCCTTCAATGAGCAGTTCTTC
CASRSFNEQFF
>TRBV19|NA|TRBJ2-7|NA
TGTGCCAGTAGTTTAGGGTTCGAGCAGTACTTC
CASSLGFEQYF
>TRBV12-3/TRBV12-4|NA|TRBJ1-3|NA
TGTGCCAGCAGCCCCCCGGGAAACACCATATATTTT
CASSPPGNTIYF
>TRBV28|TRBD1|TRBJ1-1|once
TGTGCCAGCAGGGCAGGGGGGAAGAACACTGAAGCTTTCTTT
CASRAGGKNTEAFF
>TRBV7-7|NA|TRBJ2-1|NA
TGTGCTAGCAGCCCCGGGACTCCCCAATTCTTC
CASSPGTPQFF
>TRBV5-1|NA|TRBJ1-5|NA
TGCGCCAGCAGCTTGGCCTCAAATCAGCCCCAGCATTTT
CASSLASNQPQHF
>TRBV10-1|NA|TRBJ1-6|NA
TGCGCCAGCAGTGAGTCTAGGGGTGGGAATTCACCCCTCCACTTT
CASSESRGGNSPLHF
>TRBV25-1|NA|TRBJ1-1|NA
TGTGCCAGCAGTGACCTCAGGGTTGGGCTGGACACTGAAGCTTTCTTT
CASSDLRVGLDTEAFF
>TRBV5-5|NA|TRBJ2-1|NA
TGTGCCAGCAGCCCGGGGGGCGGGAATCCCTACAATGAGCAGTTCTTC
CASSPGGGNPYNEQFF
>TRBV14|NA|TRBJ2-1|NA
TGTGCCAGCAGCCAAGACACTAGCTTCTCCTACAATGAGCAGTTCTTC
CASSQDTSFSYNEQFF
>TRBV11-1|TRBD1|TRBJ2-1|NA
TGTGCCAGCAGCTTGGGACAGGGGGGTTACAATGAGCAGTTCTTC
CASSLGQGGYNEQFF
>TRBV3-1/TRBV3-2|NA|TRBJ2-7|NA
TGTGCCAGCAGCCGAACAGGGCCCAACGAGCAGTACTTC
CASSRTGPNEQYF
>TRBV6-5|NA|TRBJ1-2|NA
TGTGCCAGCAGCTTACCGGGGGCGTATGGCTACACCTTC
CASSLPGAYGYTF
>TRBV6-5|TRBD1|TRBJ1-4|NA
TGTGCCAGCAGGAGGTCGGACAGGGGGCGGGAAAAACTGTTTTTT
CASRRSDRGREKLFF
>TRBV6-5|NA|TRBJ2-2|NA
TGTGCCAGCCAACCCCTTGGAGCGCCCGGGGAGCTGTTTTTT
CASQPLGAPGELFF
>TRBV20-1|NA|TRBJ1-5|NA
TGCAGTGCCAGTGACTGGGGGAATCAGCCCCAGCATTTT
CSASDWGNQPQHF
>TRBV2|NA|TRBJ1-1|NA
TGTGCCAGCATGGTAGGGGAGGGGAGCACTGAAGCTTTCTTT
CASMVGEGSTEAFF
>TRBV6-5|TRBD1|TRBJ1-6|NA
TGTGCCAGCAGGGGACAGGTCTATTCACCCCTCCACTTT
CASRGQVYSPLHF
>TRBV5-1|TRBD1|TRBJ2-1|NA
TGCGCCAGCAGCTTGTTGACAGGGGATGCGGATGAGCAGTTCTTC
CASSLLTGDADEQFF
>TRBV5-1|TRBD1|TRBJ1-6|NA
TGCGCCAGCAGCTTGACAGGGGGTAATTCACCCCTCCACTTT
CASSLTGGNSPLHF